These 30 T cell receptor beta chains share one sample of origin, sequenced in a study of technical replicates of blood from a handful of donors. Method: immunoSEQ multiplex PCR; TCRdb's copy keeps in-frame clones and lacks some. The sample gives approximately 99,000 clones, approximately 95% of which show up once; over 0.2% is in the top ten. Specimen: T cells isolated from PBMCs. These receptors originate from a human donor in good health.

The DNA for the CDR3 is TGTGCCGGCGGGACTAGCGGCCAAGAGACCCAGTACTTC. This gives the protein CAGGTSGQETQYF. This rearrangement joins TRBV2 to TRBJ2-5; 11 bases agree with TRBD2. This CDR3 is 13 amino acids long. V was pared by 11 bases and J by 1 base, with 3 bases of the junction left unmatched. Germline loops: CDR1 SNHLY, CDR2 FYNNEI.

The rearrangement joins TRBV7-8 to TRBJ2-1; 11 bases agree with TRBD2. In germline, CDR1 is SGHVS, CDR2 FQNEAQ. The CDR3 length is 18 residues. V gave up 1 base and J gave up 7 bases; unmatched junction bases: 12. The CDR3 coding sequence is TGTGCCAGCAGCTTAGTAGTGGGGCGACTAGCGGGATTGAATGAGCAGTTCTTC. Translating it yields CASSLVVGRLAGLNEQFF.

This clone was observed once. The rearrangement joins TRBV19 to TRBJ2-7; 12 nucleotides agree with TRBD2. This CDR3 spans 17 amino acids. The V gene end was trimmed by 4 bases and the J gene end by 7 bases; junction bases not matched to a gene: 14. CDR1 and CDR2 from the germline V gene are LNHDA and SQIVND (reference sequence). The CDR3 region is CASSRGHLGLAGWEQYF. CDR3 nucleotides: TGTGCCAGTAGTAGGGGACACCTTGGACTAGCGGGGTGGGAGCAGTACTTC.

This clone appeared a single time. This chain connects TRBV5-4 to TRBJ1-1; 7 nucleotides line up with TRBD1. The CDR3 covers 14 residues. V lost 4 bases and J lost 2; bases outside the gene matches: 5. The germline V gene encodes CDR1 SGHNT and CDR2 YYREEE (reference sequence). CDR3 residues: CASSPDRENTEAFF. CDR3 DNA sequence: TGTGCCAGCAGCCCCGACAGGGAAAACACTGAAGCTTTCTTT.

The chain carries TRBV5-1 and TRBJ2-7; D perhaps matches TRBD1 (6 bases). V gave up 2 bases and J gave up 6 bases, with 9 bases separating them. Germline V gives CDR1 SGHRS, CDR2 YFSETQ. The CDR3 covers 12 residues. This CDR3 reads CASSLQGAEQYF. DNA for the CDR3: TGCGCCAGCAGCTTACAGGGTGCCGAGCAGTACTTC.

The rearrangement joins TRBV4-1 to TRBJ2-1; 7 bases align to TRBD2. There are 17 residues in the CDR3. Germline V gives CDR1 MGHRA, CDR2 YSYEKL. Germline trimming cut 1 base from V and 8 bases from J; bases unmatched to any gene: 14. CDR3 residues: CASSQVIGGGSYYEQFF. In DNA, the CDR3 is TGCGCCAGCAGCCAAGTGATCGGCGGGGGATCCTATTATGAGCAGTTCTTC.

This clone was seen a single time. This sequence joins TRBV28 and TRBJ1-6; D gene ambiguous. Trimming took off 7 bases at V and 7 bases at J, with 17 bases between the two ends. CDR3 size: 15 residues. CDR1 is MDHEN and CDR2 is SYDVKM in the germline V gene. The CDR3 region is CASNSGQIANSPLHF. The DNA of the CDR3 is TGTGCCAGCAACAGTGGCCAGATCGCCAATTCACCCCTCCACTTT.

The gene calls are TRBV4-2 and TRBJ2-7; weak D call: TRBD1 (6 bases). Per germline, CDR1 LGHNA and CDR2 YNFKEQ. The CDR3 sequence is 16 residues long. Trimming removed 0 bases at V and 2 bases at J, with 14 bases between. This chain's CDR3 is CASSQDRGTSAYEQYF. DNA for the CDR3: TGTGCCAGCAGCCAAGATAGGGGGACGTCCGCCTACGAGCAGTACTTC.

The chain joins TRBV7-6 to TRBJ2-3; TRBD2 is a possible D gene (5 bases). The CDR3 extends over 17 amino acids. Germline CDR1 SGHVS, CDR2 FNYEAQ. Between the trimmed V and J ends, which lost 5 bases and 5 bases, there was a span of 23 bases. CDR3 sequence reads: CASSHPKLRAREDTQYF. CDR3 in DNA: TGTGCCAGCAGCCACCCGAAGCTTAGGGCCCGGGAAGATACGCAGTATTTT.

The chain combines TRBV6-5 with TRBJ1-5; TRBD1 might be the D (5 bases). The CDR3 consists of 15 residues. CDR1 is MNHEY and CDR2 is SVGAGI in the germline V gene. Trimming removed 4 bases from V and 1 base from J, with 11 bases in between. CDR3 in amino acids: CASSLTQGSNQPQHF. The CDR3 DNA reads as TGTGCCAGCAGTTTAACTCAGGGAAGCAATCAGCCCCAGCATTTT.

The chain combines TRBV6-4 with TRBJ2-7, with 7 bases that match TRBD2. Unmatched junction bases numbered 7, after V lost 1 base and J lost 4 bases. Per germline, CDR1 MRHNA and CDR2 SNTAGT. The CDR3 contains 15 residues. CDR3 sequence (DNA): TGTGCCAGCAGTGACTTTCCTAGCGGAGGTTACGAGCAGTACTTC. It encodes CASSDFPSGGYEQYF.

A single count supports this clone. The chain employs TRBV5-4 and TRBJ2-7; TRBD1 might be the D (6 bases). CDR1 SGHNT and CDR2 YYREEE come from the germline V gene (reference sequence). This CDR3 is built from 14 residues. The germline V and J ends were trimmed by 4 bases and 5 bases, with 16 bases remaining between them. The CDR3 is CASSRGTEVHEQYF. The DNA of the CDR3 is TGTGCCAGCAGCAGGGGGACCGAGGTCCACGAGCAGTACTTC.

Note on this clone: The same CDR3 arises from other DNA sequences in this sample as well. J is TRBJ2-7 and V is TRBV5-1, with 8 nucleotides matching TRBD1. CDR1 is SGHRS, CDR2 YFSETQ, per germline. This CDR3 has 15 residues. V lost 0 bases, J lost 4 bases, and 6 bases stayed unmatched. CDR3 in DNA: TGCGCCAGCAGCTTGGCCCCAGGACAGGGTTACGAGCAGTACTTC. Protein: CASSLAPGQGYEQYF.

The CDR3 region has the DNA TGCAGCGTTCACTCCGACGCGGGCGGGAACACCATATATTTT. Encoded protein: CSVHSDAGGNTIYF. This chain links TRBV29-1 with TRBJ1-3; the D is unclear. This CDR3 has 14 amino acids. Germline V CDR1 and CDR2: SQVTM, ANQGSEA. V gave up 5 bases and J gave up 7 bases, with 18 bases separating them.

The sample holds a few counts of this clone. The chain is built from TRBV10-3 and TRBJ1-2; 7 bases map to TRBD1. CDR3 length: 15 residues. Germline loops: CDR1 ENHRY, CDR2 SYGVKD. V gave up 0 bases and J gave up 4 bases; unmatched junction bases: 5. In DNA form, the CDR3 reads TGTGCCATCAGTGAGTCGGGAAGGACAGGCTATGGCTACACCTTC. Amino acid sequence: CAISESGRTGYGYTF.

In this sample, this clone turned up a few times. The CDR3 spells CASHPGGVGTTYEQYF. The CDR3 nucleotides read TGTGCCAGCCACCCGGGGGGTGTCGGGACAACCTACGAGCAGTACTTC. V is TRBV18 and J is TRBJ2-7; TRBD2 might be the D (7 bases). The CDR3 is made up of 16 amino acids. Deletions cut 8 bases from V and 2 bases from J, with 22 bases between. Looked up from germline, CDR1 is KGHSH and CDR2 is LQKENI.

This chain links TRBV25-1 with TRBJ2-5; 7 bases match TRBD1. V was clipped by 2 bases and J by 5 bases; unmatched bases: 5. CDR3 length: 14 amino acids. Germline V gene lookup returns CDR1 MGHDK and CDR2 SYGVNS. The CDR3 protein is CASSEMGQWETQYF. The CDR3 DNA sequence: TGTGCCAGCAGTGAAATGGGACAGTGGGAGACCCAGTACTTC.

This clone was observed a single time. V usage is TRBV5-1 and J usage is TRBJ2-5; 8 nucleotides line up with TRBD1. There are 14 residues in the CDR3. Unmatched junction bases numbered 7, after V lost 4 bases and J lost 5 bases. Per the germline V gene, CDR1 is SGHRS and CDR2 is YFSETQ. CDR3 in amino acids: CASSLSGGEETQYF. CDR3 nucleotide sequence: TGCGCCAGCAGCCTTTCAGGGGGCGAGGAGACCCAGTACTTC.

The chain recombines TRBV5-1 with TRBJ2-1, with D maybe TRBD2 (5 bases). V gave up 7 bases and J gave up 6 bases, with 32 bases separating them. Germline V gene lookup returns CDR1 SGHRS and CDR2 YFSETQ. The CDR3 sequence is 19 residues long. In nucleotides, the CDR3 is TGCGCCAGCCACCATAGAGACCGAATAGACCCAAGGGAGAGCAATGAGCAGTTCTTC. This encodes CASHHRDRIDPRESNEQFF.

The V and J genes are TRBV2 and TRBJ2-1; 9 bases fit TRBD2. CDR1 and CDR2 (germline): SNHLY, FYNNEI. Trimming removed 6 bases from V and 3 bases from J; junction bases left unmatched: 3. The CDR3 contains 14 residues. The CDR3 here is CASRGLAGYNEQFF. The CDR3 region has the DNA TGTGCCAGCAGGGGACTAGCAGGCTACAATGAGCAGTTCTTC.

This chain links TRBV6-5 with TRBJ1-2, with TRBD1 matching 9 bases. Germline CDR1 reads MNHEY; CDR2 reads SVGAGI. V was clipped by 4 bases and J by 5 bases; unmatched bases: 2. The CDR3 sequence is 13 residues long. CDR3 sequence: CASSSGQGYGYTF. The DNA of the CDR3 is TGTGCCAGCAGTTCGGGACAGGGTTATGGCTACACCTTC.

The count of this clone is one. V gene TRBV18 combines with J gene TRBJ2-4; 8 bases line up with TRBD2. With V trimmed by 4 bases and J by 2 bases, 13 bases remained unmatched. The germline CDR1 and CDR2 sequences are KGHSH and LQKENI. The CDR3 covers 18 residues. The CDR3 DNA is TGTGCCAGCTCACGGCGGGAGGCCCCTACCGATACCAAAAACATTCAGTACTTC. This gives the protein CASSRREAPTDTKNIQYF.

V is TRBV27 and J is TRBJ1-5; 10 bases are shared with TRBD1. The germline CDR1 and CDR2 sequences are MNHEY and SMNVEV (reference sequence). V was pared by 3 bases and J by 6 bases, with 5 bases of the junction left unmatched. CDR3 length: 15 amino acids. The CDR3 DNA reads as TGTGCCAGCAGTTTCGACAGGGGGCTTGGTCAGCCCCAGCATTTT. Translated: CASSFDRGLGQPQHF.

The CDR3 is CASSRSGELFF. The CDR3 DNA follows: TGCGCCAGCAGTCGTTCCGGGGAGCTGTTTTTT. The chain joins TRBV4-1 to TRBJ2-2; unclear D gene. This CDR3 contains 11 residues. CDR1 is MGHRA and CDR2 is YSYEKL in the germline V gene. The V end lost 6 bases, the J end lost 6 bases, and 5 bases lay between the germline ends.

The chain has TRBV7-8 and TRBJ1-4; 11 nucleotides match TRBD1. The CDR3 runs to 14 residues. Germline CDR1 reads SGHVS; CDR2 reads FQNEAQ. V shed 5 bases, J shed 5 bases, and the junction held 1 base outside the gene matches. In DNA, the CDR3 is TGTGCCAGCAGCCGGGACAGGGGGAATGAAAAACTGTTTTTT. This sequence encodes CASSRDRGNEKLFF.

The V gene is TRBV19, the J gene TRBJ2-5; weak D call: TRBD1 (5 bases). This CDR3 contains 14 residues. CDR1 and CDR2 from the germline V gene are LNHDA and SQIVND (reference sequence). Trimming left V 1 base short and J 5 bases short, with 11 bases between. DNA for the CDR3: TGTGCCAGTAGTATAGTATCGTCAGGGGAGACCCAGTACTTC. Translated, it gives CASSIVSSGETQYF.

The V and J genes are TRBV28 and TRBJ2-5; D unresolved. This CDR3 has 15 amino acids. Trimming removed 0 bases from V and 2 bases from J, with 10 bases in between. Germline lookup yields CDR1 MDHEN and CDR2 SYDVKM. This CDR3 reads CASSLWRYSQETQYF. DNA for the CDR3: TGTGCCAGCAGTTTATGGCGGTACTCACAAGAGACCCAGTACTTC.

The V call is TRBV19, the J call TRBJ2-7; 8 positions agree with TRBD1. Trimming took 6 bases from V and 3 from J; bases not matched to a gene: 10. CDR3 size: 15 residues. Germline V CDR1 and CDR2: LNHDA, SQIVND (reference sequence). The CDR3 DNA reads as TGTGCCAGTAGGGACAGGGACAGGAATTACTACGAGCAGTACTTC. This codes for CASRDRDRNYYEQYF.

The V call is TRBV28, the J call TRBJ2-7; perhaps TRBD1 as D (6 bases). The CDR3 is made up of 12 amino acids. Deletions cut 8 bases from V and 2 bases from J, with 10 bases between. Germline lookup yields CDR1 MDHEN and CDR2 SYDVKM. CDR3 protein: CASRDTTYEQYF. The CDR3 DNA reads as TGTGCCAGCCGGGACACAACCTACGAGCAGTACTTC. Full variable domain (rest looked up from reference TRBV28 and TRBJ2-7): DVKVTQSSRYLVKRTGEKVFLECVQDMDHENMFWYRQDPGLGLRLIYFSYDVKMKEKGDIPEGYSVSREKKERFSLILESASTNQTSMYLCASRDTTYEQYFGPGTRLTVT.

V gene TRBV27 combines with J gene TRBJ2-7; a possible D gene is TRBD1 (6 bases). Germline assignment: CDR1 MNHEY and CDR2 SMNVEV (reference sequence). The CDR3 sequence is 13 residues long. The V end was cut by 3 bases, the J end by 5 bases, with 11 bases between. CDR3 DNA sequence: TGTGCCAGCAGTTTTTCCAGGGACAACGAGCAGTACTTC. As protein: CASSFSRDNEQYF.